The 14 T cell receptor beta chains presented below share a single source sample, sequenced in a study of shared clonotypes between healthy human individuals. TCRdb's table, derived via immunoSEQ multiplex PCR, lists solely in-frame clones and lacks some. This sample yields 550,000 to 700,000 clones, of which about three quarters are seen a single time; 1.5% to 2% belongs to the top ten. Sequenced sample: memory CD4+ T cells sorted from blood. Subset defined: CD45RA-negative fraction. These receptors all stem from a woman in her twenties or thirties in good health.

The genes are TRBV5-8 and TRBJ1-5; no firm D call. The CDR3 extends over 16 amino acids. The germline gives CDR1 SGHTS, CDR2 YDEGEE. Trimming pared 2 bases from V and 2 bases from J, leaving 14 bases between. CDR3 protein: CASSFSGGSGNQPQHF. The CDR3 nucleotides are TGTGCCAGCAGCTTTTCGGGTGGGTCTGGCAATCAGCCCCAGCATTTT.

This clone has a single count. The chain combines TRBV6-1 with TRBJ1-5; D uncertain. The CDR3 is 14 amino acids. The V end was cut by 7 bases, the J end by 0 bases, with 10 bases between. CDR1 is MNHNS and CDR2 is SASEGT in the germline V gene. CDR3 DNA: TGTGCCAGCAACCCATGGGTTAGCAATCAGCCCCAGCATTTT. Protein product: CASNPWVSNQPQHF.

The J gene is TRBJ2-5, the V gene TRBV28; D call uncertain. CDR3 length: 10 residues. CDR1 and CDR2 (germline): MDHEN, SYDVKM. The V and J ends lost 7 bases and 5 bases respectively, with 5 bases between them. CDR3 DNA: TGTGCCAGCATGGGTGAGACCCAGTACTTC. It is translated as CASMGETQYF.

This chain links TRBV2 with TRBJ1-6; D is ambiguous. This CDR3 is built from 14 residues. Germline V gives CDR1 SNHLY, CDR2 FYNNEI. Trimming removed 0 bases from V and 10 bases from J, with 10 bases in between. The CDR3 DNA reads TGTGCCAGCAGTGAAGCGGAGACTCGGTCACCCCTCCACTTT. Translation: CASSEAETRSPLHF.

The chain joins TRBV14 to TRBJ1-2, with D unclear. CDR3 length equals 14 residues. Germline CDR1 SGHDN, CDR2 FVKESK. V was clipped by 3 bases and J by 3 bases, with 11 bases between them. The CDR3 here is CASSHGAGDYGYTF. The CDR3 coding sequence is TGTGCCAGCAGCCACGGCGCAGGAGACTATGGCTACACCTTC.

The chain recombines TRBV25-1 with TRBJ2-3, with a tentative D call TRBD2 (7 bases). CDR1 is MGHDK and CDR2 is SYGVNS in the germline V gene. This CDR3 contains 17 residues. Trimming took 2 bases from V and 7 from J, leaving 22 bases between them. The CDR3 spells CASSEGGGGRTGNTQYF. CDR3 DNA sequence: TGTGCCAGCAGTGAAGGGGGAGGCGGGAGAACAGGGAATACGCAGTATTTT. The variable domain in full, completed from reference TRBV25-1 and TRBJ2-3, reads EADIYQTPRYLVIGTGKKITLECSQTMGHDKMYWYQQDPGMELHLIHYSYGVNSTEKGDLSSESTVSRIRTEHFPLTLESARPSHTSQYLCASSEGGGGRTGNTQYFGPGTRLTVL.

J is TRBJ2-5 and V is TRBV2; either TRBD1 or TRBD2 may fit D (5 bases each). Near its end, the DNA agrees better with TRBJ2-7, so the J call may be wrong. The CDR3 totals 18 residues. The V gene's germline CDR1 is SNHLY and CDR2 FYNNEI. The CDR3 DNA reads TGTGCCAGCAGTGGAGGGTCTACCGACAGTAGCTTCATCTACGAGCAGTACTTC. Its protein product is CASSGGSTDSSFIYEQYF.

The V gene is TRBV7-3, the J gene TRBJ2-1; no clear D gene. Between the trimmed V and J ends, which lost 4 bases and 0 bases, there was a span of 10 bases. Germline values: CDR1 SGHTA, CDR2 FQGTGA. The CDR3 has 15 residues. The CDR3 spells CASSSQGHSYNEQFF. CDR3 DNA: TGTGCCAGCAGCTCACAAGGGCACTCCTACAATGAGCAGTTCTTC.

The chain recombines TRBV5-4 with TRBJ2-7; the D gene is possibly TRBD1 (5 bases). Germline V gene sequence: CDR1 SGHNT, CDR2 YYREEE (reference sequence). The CDR3 contains 15 residues. Trimming left V 1 base short and J 1 base short, with 12 bases between. The CDR3 here is CASSLSARGSYEQYF. The CDR3 DNA is TGTGCCAGCAGCTTGTCTGCTAGGGGATCCTACGAGCAGTACTTC.

This chain connects TRBV7-2 to TRBJ2-7; 10 nucleotides agree with TRBD2. J gave up 5 bases and V 2 bases, and 3 bases lay outside the gene matches. CDR3 length: 14 residues. Germline values: CDR1 SGHTA, CDR2 FQGNSA. Here the CDR3 reads CASSLTSGNDEQYF. DNA for the CDR3: TGTGCCAGCAGCTTAACTAGCGGGAACGACGAGCAGTACTTC.

This clone was seen just once. The rearrangement uses TRBV5-4 and TRBJ2-2, with 7 bases aligning to TRBD1. CDR3 length equals 14 residues. Looked up from germline, CDR1 is SGHNT and CDR2 is YYREEE (reference sequence). V lost 4 bases to trimming and J lost 2 bases; unmatched junction nucleotides: 2. As DNA, the CDR3 is TGTGCCAGCAGCCGACAGGGAAACACCGGGGAGCTGTTTTTT. This sequence encodes CASSRQGNTGELFF.

This chain uses TRBV30 with TRBJ1-2; D gene unclear. Germline-derived CDR1 and CDR2 are GTSNPN and SVGIG (reference sequence). The V and J ends lost 6 bases and 1 base respectively, with 18 bases between them. CDR3 length equals 15 residues. The CDR3 DNA sequence: TGTGCCTGTTCCCCCCCGGGCAGAATTAACTATGGCTACACCTTC. Protein product: CACSPPGRINYGYTF.

The chain uses TRBV10-3 and TRBJ2-5; 7 bases agree with TRBD2. Germline V gene sequence: CDR1 ENHRY, CDR2 SYGVKD. The CDR3 contains 15 residues. Trimming took 0 bases from V and 3 from J; bases not matched to a gene: 4. CDR3 protein: CAISESGLQKETQYF. The CDR3 DNA reads as TGTGCCATCAGTGAGTCGGGACTACAAAAAGAGACCCAGTACTTC.

V and J are TRBV10-1 and TRBJ2-7; TRBD2 matches at 7 bases. Germline V CDR1 and CDR2: WNHNN, SYGVQD (reference sequence). Unmatched junction bases numbered 5, after V lost 3 bases and J lost 3 bases. The CDR3 contains 14 residues. CDR3: CASSDGGTGYEQYF. DNA for the CDR3: TGCGCCAGCAGTGACGGGGGGACCGGCTACGAGCAGTACTTC.